Each of the 2 T cell receptor beta chains below was sequenced from the same sample in a study of regulatory T cells in long-lasting Graves disease. Arm-PCR of CDR3 regions with iRepertoire HTBI primers generated TCR beta libraries. TCRdb ran MiXCR on the multiplex PCR reads and lists one entry per CDR3 protein. The sample holds 420,000 or so distinct CDR3 sequences, about a sixth seen once. Time point here: newly diagnosed GD, antithyroid drugs for less than 3 months. The TCR library was made from RNA extracted from PBMCs. These data also formed part of another study, on T cells in Graves' hyperthyroidism and ophthalmopathy.

The sample was peripheral blood mononuclear cells (PBMCs), taken at new diagnosis, from a patient treated with antithyroid drugs. The receptors derive from a woman aged 18-35 years with Graves disease.

The chain joins TRBV3-1 to TRBJ2-3; 12 bases line up with TRBD2. Germline CDR1 is LGHDT and CDR2 is YNNKEL (reference sequence). With 4 bases clipped from V and 5 bases from J, the junction kept 13 bases outside the gene matches. The CDR3 runs 18 residues. CDR3 region: CASSLKTGLAGSGDTQYF. The CDR3, as DNA: TGTGCCAGCAGCCTCAAAACAGGACTAGCGGGGTCGGGAGATACGCAGTATTTT.

This clonotype was detected a few times. The gene calls are TRBV7-6 and TRBJ2-1, with D perhaps TRBD2 (6 bases). Germline-derived CDR1 and CDR2 are SGHVS and FNYEAQ. There are 15 residues in the CDR3. V dropped 2 bases and J dropped 9 bases, with 17 bases sitting between them. CDR3 nucleotides: TGTGCCAGCAGCTTAACGGGAGCAGTAGGCCCTGAGCAGTTCTTC. Its protein product is CASSLTGAVGPEQFF.